Reported below is one T cell receptor (beta chain). This entry comes from a study of blood T cell repertoires in COVID-19. Per germline, CDR1 MNHEY and CDR2 SVGAGI. The CDR3 runs 15 residues. Trimming shortened V by 1 base and J by 3 bases, and 10 bases separated the two germline ends. In the original workflow: Scientists estimated how many nucleated cells there were by amplifying reference gene primers. Sequenced by immunoSEQ multiplex PCR; TCRdb stores in-frame clones only, minus some. That table furnishes V, J and clone size, whereas the DNA furnished D and trimming. Of 99,000 or so clones in the sample, 70% to 90% were seen once.

What was sequenced was peripheral blood. The clonotype comes from a woman between 55 and 75 years old in a cohort sampled during active or convalescent COVID-19. V and J are TRBV6-5 and TRBJ1-5, with D possibly matching TRBD1 (6 bases). CDR3 DNA sequence: TGTGCCAGCAGTTACTTACAGGGTCCCAATCAGCCCCAGCATTTT. Translating gives CASSYLQGPNQPQHF.